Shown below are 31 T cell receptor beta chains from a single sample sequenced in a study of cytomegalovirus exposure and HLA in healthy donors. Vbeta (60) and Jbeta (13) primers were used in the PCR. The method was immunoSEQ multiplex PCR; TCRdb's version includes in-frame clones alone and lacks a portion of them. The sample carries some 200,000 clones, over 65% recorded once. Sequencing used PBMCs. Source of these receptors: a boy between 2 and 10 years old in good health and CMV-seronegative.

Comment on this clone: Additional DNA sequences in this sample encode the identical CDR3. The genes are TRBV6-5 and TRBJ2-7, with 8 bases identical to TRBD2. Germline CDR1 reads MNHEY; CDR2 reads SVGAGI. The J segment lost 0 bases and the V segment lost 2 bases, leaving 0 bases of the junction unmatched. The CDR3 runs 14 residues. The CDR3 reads CASSYSGGSYEQYF. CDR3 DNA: TGTGCCAGCAGTTACAGCGGGGGCTCCTACGAGCAGTACTTC.

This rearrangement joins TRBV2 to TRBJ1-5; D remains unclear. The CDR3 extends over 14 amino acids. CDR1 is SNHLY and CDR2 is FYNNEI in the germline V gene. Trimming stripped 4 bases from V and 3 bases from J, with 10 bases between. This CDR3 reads CASSAGTVNQPQHF. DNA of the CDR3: TGTGCCAGCAGTGCGGGAACAGTCAATCAGCCCCAGCATTTT.

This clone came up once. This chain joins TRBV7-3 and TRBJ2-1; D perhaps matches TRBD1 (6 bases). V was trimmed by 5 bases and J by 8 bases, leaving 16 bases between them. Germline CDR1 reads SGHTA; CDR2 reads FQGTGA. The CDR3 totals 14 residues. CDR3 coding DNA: TGTGCCAGCAGCCCGGGCCCAGGGGTCTATGAGCAGTTCTTC. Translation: CASSPGPGVYEQFF.

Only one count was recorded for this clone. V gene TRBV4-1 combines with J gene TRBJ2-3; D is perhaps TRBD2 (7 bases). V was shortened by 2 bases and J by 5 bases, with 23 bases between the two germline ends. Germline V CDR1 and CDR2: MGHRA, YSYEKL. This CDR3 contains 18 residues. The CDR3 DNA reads TGCGCCAGCAGCCAAACATATCCTACGGGGGGCCGGGTAGATACGCAGTATTTT. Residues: CASSQTYPTGGRVDTQYF.

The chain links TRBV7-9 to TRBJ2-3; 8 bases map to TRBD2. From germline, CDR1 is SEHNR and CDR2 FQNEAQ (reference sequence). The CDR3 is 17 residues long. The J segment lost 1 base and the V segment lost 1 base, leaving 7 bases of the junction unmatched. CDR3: CASSLEGLDGGTDTQYF. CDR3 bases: TGTGCCAGCAGCTTAGAGGGACTAGACGGGGGCACAGATACGCAGTATTTT.

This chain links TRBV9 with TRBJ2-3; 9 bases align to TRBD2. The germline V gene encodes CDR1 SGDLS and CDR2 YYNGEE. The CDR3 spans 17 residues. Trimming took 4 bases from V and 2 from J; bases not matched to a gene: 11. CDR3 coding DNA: TGTGCCAGCAGCCCCGAGAGTAGCGGGGGCTACACAGATACGCAGTATTTT. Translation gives CASSPESSGGYTDTQYF.

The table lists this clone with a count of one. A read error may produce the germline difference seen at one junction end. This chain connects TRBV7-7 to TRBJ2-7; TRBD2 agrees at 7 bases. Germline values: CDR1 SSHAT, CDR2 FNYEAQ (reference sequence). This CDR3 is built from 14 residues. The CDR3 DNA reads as TGTGCTAGCAGCCCTAGGGCGGGGGACTACGAGCAGTACTTC. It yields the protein CASSPRAGDYEQYF.

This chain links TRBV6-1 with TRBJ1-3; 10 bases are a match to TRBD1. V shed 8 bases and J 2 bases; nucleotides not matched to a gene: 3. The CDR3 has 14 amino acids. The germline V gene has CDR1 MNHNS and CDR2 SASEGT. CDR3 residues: CASGGQGAGNTIYF. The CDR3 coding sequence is TGTGCCAGCGGCGGACAGGGGGCTGGAAACACCATATATTTT.

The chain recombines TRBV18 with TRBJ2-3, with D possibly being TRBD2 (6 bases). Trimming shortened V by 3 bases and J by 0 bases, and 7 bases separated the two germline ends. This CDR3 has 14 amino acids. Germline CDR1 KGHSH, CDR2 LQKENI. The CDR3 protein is CASSPSGSTDTQYF. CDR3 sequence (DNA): TGTGCCAGCTCACCCAGCGGGAGCACAGATACGCAGTATTTT.

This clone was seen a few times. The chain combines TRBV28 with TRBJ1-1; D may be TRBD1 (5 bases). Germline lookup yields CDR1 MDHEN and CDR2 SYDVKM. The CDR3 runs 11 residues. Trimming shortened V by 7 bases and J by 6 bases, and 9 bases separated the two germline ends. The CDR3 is CASTQGSEAFF. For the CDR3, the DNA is TGTGCCAGCACCCAGGGATCTGAAGCTTTCTTT.

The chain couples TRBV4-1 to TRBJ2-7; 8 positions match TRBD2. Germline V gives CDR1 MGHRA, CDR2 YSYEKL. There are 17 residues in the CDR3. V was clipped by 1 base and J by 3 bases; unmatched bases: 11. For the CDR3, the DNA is TGCGCCAGCAGCCAAGTGGTCCGGGGGGGGCATTTCTACGAGCAGTACTTC. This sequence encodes CASSQVVRGGHFYEQYF.

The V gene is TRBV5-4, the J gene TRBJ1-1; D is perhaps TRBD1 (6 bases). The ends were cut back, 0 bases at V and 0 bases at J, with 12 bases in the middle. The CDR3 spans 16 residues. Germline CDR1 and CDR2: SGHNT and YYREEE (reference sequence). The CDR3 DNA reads TGTGCCAGCAGCTTGGGGGGGCCTCCCATGAACACTGAAGCTTTCTTT. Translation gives CASSLGGPPMNTEAFF. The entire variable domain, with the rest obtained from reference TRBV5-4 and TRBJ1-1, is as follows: ETGVTQSPTHLIKTRGQQVTLRCSSQSGHNTVSWYQQALGQGPQFIFQYYREEENGRGNFPPRFSGLQFPNYSSELNVNALELDDSALYLCASSLGGPPMNTEAFFGQGTRLTVV.

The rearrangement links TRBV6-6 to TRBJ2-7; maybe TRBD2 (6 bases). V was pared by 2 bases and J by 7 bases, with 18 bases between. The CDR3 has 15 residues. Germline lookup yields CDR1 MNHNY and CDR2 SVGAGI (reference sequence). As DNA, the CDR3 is TGTGCCAGCAGTTACGGAGCGGGTCGACTTGCGGAGCAGTACTTC. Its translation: CASSYGAGRLAEQYF.

CDR3 sequence (DNA): TGTGCCAGTACCCCATCCCCGCAGGGCTTATTCTATGGGGGCTACACCTTC. Its translation is CASTPSPQGLFYGGYTF. The V call is TRBV19, the J call TRBJ1-2, with D possibly matching TRBD1 (5 bases). The germline CDR1 and CDR2 sequences are LNHDA and SQIVND (reference sequence). V was clipped by 7 bases and J by 8 bases, with 29 bases between them. The length of the CDR3 is 17 residues.

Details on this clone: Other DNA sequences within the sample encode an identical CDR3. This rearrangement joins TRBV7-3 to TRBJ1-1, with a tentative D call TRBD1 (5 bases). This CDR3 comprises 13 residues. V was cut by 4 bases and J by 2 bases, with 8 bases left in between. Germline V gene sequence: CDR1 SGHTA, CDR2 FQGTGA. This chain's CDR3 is CASSSDRNTEAFF. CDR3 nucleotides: TGTGCCAGCAGCTCCGACAGAAACACTGAAGCTTTCTTT.

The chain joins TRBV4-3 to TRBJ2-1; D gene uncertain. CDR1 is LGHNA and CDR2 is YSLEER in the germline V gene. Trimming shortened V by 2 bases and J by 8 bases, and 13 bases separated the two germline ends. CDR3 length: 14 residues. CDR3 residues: CASSQNSLYHEQFF. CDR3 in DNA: TGCGCCAGCAGCCAAAACTCCCTTTATCATGAGCAGTTCTTC.

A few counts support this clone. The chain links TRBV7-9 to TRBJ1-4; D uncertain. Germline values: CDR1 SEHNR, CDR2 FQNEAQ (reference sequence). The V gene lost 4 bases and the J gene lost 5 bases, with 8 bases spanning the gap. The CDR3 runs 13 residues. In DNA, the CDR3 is TGTGCCAGCAGCTCCCGTGGCAATGAAAAACTGTTTTTT. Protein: CASSSRGNEKLFF.

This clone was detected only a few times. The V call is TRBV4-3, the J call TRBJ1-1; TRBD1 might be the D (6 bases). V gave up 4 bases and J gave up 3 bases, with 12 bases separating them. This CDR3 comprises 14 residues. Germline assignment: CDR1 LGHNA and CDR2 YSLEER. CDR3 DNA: TGCGCCAGCAGCCGGACAGATCAGGACACTGAAGCTTTCTTT. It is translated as CASSRTDQDTEAFF.

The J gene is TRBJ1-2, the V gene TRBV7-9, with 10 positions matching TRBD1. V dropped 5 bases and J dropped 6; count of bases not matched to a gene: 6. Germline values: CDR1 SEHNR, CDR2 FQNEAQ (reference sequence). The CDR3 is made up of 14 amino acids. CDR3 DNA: TGTGCCAGCAGCACGTCGACAGGGGGCAATGGCTACACCTTC. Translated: CASSTSTGGNGYTF. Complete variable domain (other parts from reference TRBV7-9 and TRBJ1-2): DTGVSQNPRHKITKRGQNVTFRCDPISEHNRLYWYRQTLGQGPEFLTYFQNEAQLEKSRLLSDRFSAERPKGSFSTLEIQRTEQGDSAMYLCASSTSTGGNGYTFGSGTRLTVV.

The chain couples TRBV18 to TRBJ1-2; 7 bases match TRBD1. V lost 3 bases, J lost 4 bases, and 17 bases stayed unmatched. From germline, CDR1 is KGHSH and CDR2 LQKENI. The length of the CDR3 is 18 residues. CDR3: CASSPSPHLQGSGYGYTF. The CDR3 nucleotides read TGTGCCAGCTCACCCTCCCCCCATCTACAGGGGTCGGGCTATGGCTACACCTTC.

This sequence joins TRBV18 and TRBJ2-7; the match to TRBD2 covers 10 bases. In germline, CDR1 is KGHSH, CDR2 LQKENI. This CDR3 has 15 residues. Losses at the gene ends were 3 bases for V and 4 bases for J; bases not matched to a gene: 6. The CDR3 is CASSPGLATVYEQYF. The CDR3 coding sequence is TGTGCCAGCTCACCGGGACTAGCGACGGTGTACGAGCAGTACTTC.

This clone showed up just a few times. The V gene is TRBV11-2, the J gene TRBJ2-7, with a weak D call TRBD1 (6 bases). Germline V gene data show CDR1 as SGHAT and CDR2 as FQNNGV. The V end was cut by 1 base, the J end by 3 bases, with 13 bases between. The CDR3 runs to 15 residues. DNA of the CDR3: TGTGCCAGCAGCTTAGTCAGGGGTAACGTCTACGAGCAGTACTTC. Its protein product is CASSLVRGNVYEQYF. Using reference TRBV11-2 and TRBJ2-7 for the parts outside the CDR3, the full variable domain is EAGVAQSPRYKIIEKRQSVAFWCNPISGHATLYWYQQILGQGPKLLIQFQNNGVVDDSQLPKDRFSAERLKGVDSTLKIQPAKLEDSAVYLCASSLVRGNVYEQYFGPGTRLTVT.

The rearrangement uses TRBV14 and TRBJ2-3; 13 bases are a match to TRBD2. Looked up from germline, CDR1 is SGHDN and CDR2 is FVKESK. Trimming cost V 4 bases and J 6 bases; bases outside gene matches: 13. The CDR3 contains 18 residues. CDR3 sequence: CASSRPETSGGPWDTQYF. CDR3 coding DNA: TGTGCCAGCAGCCGGCCCGAGACTAGCGGGGGGCCCTGGGATACGCAGTATTTT.

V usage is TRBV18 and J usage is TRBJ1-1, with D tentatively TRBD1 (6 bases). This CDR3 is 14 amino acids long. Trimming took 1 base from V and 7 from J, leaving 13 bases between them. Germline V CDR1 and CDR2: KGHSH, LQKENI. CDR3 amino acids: CASSPRQAGGEAFF. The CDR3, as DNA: TGTGCCAGCTCACCACGACAGGCGGGGGGTGAAGCTTTCTTT.

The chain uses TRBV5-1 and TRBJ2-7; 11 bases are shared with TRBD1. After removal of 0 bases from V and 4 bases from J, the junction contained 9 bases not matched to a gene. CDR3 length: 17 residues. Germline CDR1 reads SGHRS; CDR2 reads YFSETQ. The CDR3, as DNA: TGCGCCAGCAGCTTGGCGGTCGGGACAGGGGGATTATACGAGCAGTACTTC. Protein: CASSLAVGTGGLYEQYF.

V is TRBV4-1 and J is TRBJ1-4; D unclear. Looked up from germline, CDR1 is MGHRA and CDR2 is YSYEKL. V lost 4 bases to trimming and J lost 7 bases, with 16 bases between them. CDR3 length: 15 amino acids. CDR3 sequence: CASSRRSGVGEKLFF. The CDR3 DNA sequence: TGCGCCAGCAGCCGCCGCAGCGGGGTCGGTGAAAAACTGTTTTTT.

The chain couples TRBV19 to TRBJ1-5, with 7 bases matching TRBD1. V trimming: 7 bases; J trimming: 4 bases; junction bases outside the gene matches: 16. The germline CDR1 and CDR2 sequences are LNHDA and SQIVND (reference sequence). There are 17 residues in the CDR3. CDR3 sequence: CASKHRVRDRENQPQHF. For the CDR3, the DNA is TGTGCCAGTAAACATCGGGTCCGGGACAGAGAAAATCAGCCCCAGCATTTT.

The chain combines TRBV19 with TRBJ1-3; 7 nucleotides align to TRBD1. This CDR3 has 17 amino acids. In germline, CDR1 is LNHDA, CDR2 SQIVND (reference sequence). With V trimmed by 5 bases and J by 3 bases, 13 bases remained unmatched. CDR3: CASSLPKGARGGNTIYF. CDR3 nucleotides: TGTGCCAGTAGTCTACCCAAGGGGGCGCGCGGTGGAAACACCATATATTTT.

CDR3 region: CASSYSQGGQPQHF. The CDR3 DNA follows: TGTGCCAGCAGTTACTCCCAGGGAGGTCAGCCCCAGCATTTT. This rearrangement joins TRBV6-5 to TRBJ1-5; D possibly corresponds to TRBD1 (5 bases). V shed 0 bases and J shed 6 bases, with 9 bases lying between them. CDR1 and CDR2 from the germline V gene are MNHEY and SVGAGI. The CDR3 has 14 amino acids.

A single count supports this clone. CDR3 sequence: CASSLSPVQPQHF. For the CDR3, the DNA is TGTGCCAGCAGCTTAAGCCCGGTGCAGCCCCAGCATTTT. V is TRBV5-5 and J is TRBJ1-5; no clear D gene. V gave up 2 bases and J gave up 7 bases, with 10 bases separating them. Per the germline V gene, CDR1 is SGHKS and CDR2 is YYEKEE (reference sequence). The CDR3 consists of 13 residues.

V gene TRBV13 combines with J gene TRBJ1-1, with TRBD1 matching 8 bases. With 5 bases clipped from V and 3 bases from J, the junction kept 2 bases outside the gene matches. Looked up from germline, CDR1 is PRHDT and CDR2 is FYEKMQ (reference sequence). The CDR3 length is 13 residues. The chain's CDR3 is CASSPDRDTEAFF. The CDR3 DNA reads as TGTGCCAGCAGCCCGGACAGGGACACTGAAGCTTTCTTT.